Listed here are 27 T cell receptor beta chains from one sample, sequenced in a study of T cell repertoires and Cas9 in healthy adults. TCRdb keeps only in-frame clones here, not all; method: immunoSEQ multiplex PCR. The sample yields tens of thousands of clones, approximately 90% seen once. What was sequenced was CD4+ effector T cells (CD127+, CD25-, CD137-, CD154-) from PBMCs; culture status not recorded. The source is a human donor in good health.

The chain is built from TRBV5-1 and TRBJ2-2; a possible D gene is TRBD1 (6 bases). V was shortened by 5 bases and J by 5 bases, with 13 bases between the two germline ends. Germline CDR1 reads SGHRS; CDR2 reads YFSETQ. This CDR3 contains 14 residues. CDR3 loop: CASSNAGDTGELFF. The CDR3, as DNA: TGCGCCAGCAGTAACGCAGGGGATACCGGGGAGCTGTTTTTT.

V is TRBV7-9 and J is TRBJ2-1; D remains ambiguous. The CDR3 loop spans 13 amino acids. The V end lost 2 bases, the J end lost 5 bases, and 7 bases lay between the germline ends. Germline V gene lookup returns CDR1 SEHNR and CDR2 FQNEAQ (reference sequence). CDR3 residues: CASSLYSNNEQFF. The CDR3 DNA sequence: TGTGCCAGCAGCTTATACAGCAACAATGAGCAGTTCTTC.

In nucleotides, the CDR3 is TGTGCCAGCAGCCCAAGACTAGCGGGCACAGATACGCAGTATTTT. This codes for CASSPRLAGTDTQYF. The chain recombines TRBV7-3 with TRBJ2-3; 9 positions match TRBD2. The germline gives CDR1 SGHTA, CDR2 FQGTGA. The CDR3 has 15 amino acids. V trimming: 5 bases; J trimming: 1 base; junction bases outside the gene matches: 4.

The chain is built from TRBV5-4 and TRBJ1-6; D perhaps matches TRBD1 (5 bases). From germline, CDR1 is SGHNT and CDR2 YYREEE (reference sequence). The V end was cut by 2 bases, the J end by 6 bases, with 12 bases between. This CDR3 has 15 residues. The CDR3 nucleotides are TGTGCCAGCAGCTTTAGGGGAGCCCTTAATTCACCCCTCCACTTT. Protein: CASSFRGALNSPLHF. Using reference TRBV5-4 and TRBJ1-6 for the parts outside the CDR3, the full variable domain is ETGVTQSPTHLIKTRGQQVTLRCSSQSGHNTVSWYQQALGQGPQFIFQYYREEENGRGNFPPRFSGLQFPNYSSELNVNALELDDSALYLCASSFRGALNSPLHFGNGTRLTVT.

The chain combines TRBV11-2 with TRBJ2-7; D not resolved. Deletions cut 1 base from V and 5 bases from J, with 12 bases between. The CDR3 runs 14 residues. Germline V gene sequence: CDR1 SGHAT, CDR2 FQNNGV. The CDR3: CASSLGSPTNEQYF. The CDR3 nucleotides read TGTGCCAGCAGCTTAGGCAGCCCAACGAACGAGCAGTACTTC.

The chain recombines TRBV4-3 with TRBJ1-3; D unclear. The CDR3 is 15 residues long. V was cut by 0 bases and J by 2 bases, with 8 bases left in between. Germline CDR1 LGHNA, CDR2 YSLEER. CDR3 residues: CASSQDALTGNTIYF. The CDR3, as DNA: TGCGCCAGCAGCCAAGACGCACTCACTGGAAACACCATATATTTT.

The rearrangement links TRBV19 to TRBJ1-4; D gene ambiguous. Germline CDR1 reads LNHDA; CDR2 reads SQIVND (reference sequence). The CDR3 extends over 16 amino acids. The V gene lost 0 bases and the J gene lost 10 bases, with 18 bases spanning the gap. The chain's CDR3 is CASSIDLRTDLGKLFF. The CDR3 DNA follows: TGTGCCAGTAGTATAGATCTTCGGACCGACTTAGGAAAACTGTTTTTT.

The rearrangement links TRBV7-6 to TRBJ2-3; D is unresolved. The ends were cut back, 5 bases at V and 0 bases at J, with 3 bases in the middle. Germline V CDR1 and CDR2: SGHVS, FNYEAQ. The CDR3 runs to 12 residues. CDR3 in DNA: TGTGCCAGCAGCAGTAGCACAGATACGCAGTATTTT. Its protein product is CASSSSTDTQYF.

This clone has only one observation. The genes are TRBV6-5 and TRBJ1-3; TRBD1 agrees at 8 bases. Germline lookup yields CDR1 MNHEY and CDR2 SVGAGI. There are 13 residues in the CDR3. V shed 6 bases, J shed 2 bases, and the junction held 0 bases outside the gene matches. CDR3 amino acids: CASRQGAGNTIYF. CDR3 in DNA: TGTGCCAGCAGACAGGGGGCTGGAAACACCATATATTTT.

This rearrangement joins TRBV19 to TRBJ1-6; D gene ambiguous. CDR3 size: 14 residues. Germline V gene sequence: CDR1 LNHDA, CDR2 SQIVND (reference sequence). Deletions cut 3 bases from V and 7 bases from J, with 10 bases between. CDR3 loop: CASSIGVPNSPLHF. DNA for the CDR3: TGTGCCAGTAGTATCGGTGTGCCCAATTCACCCCTCCACTTT. The variable domain in full, with the rest retrieved from reference TRBV19 and TRBJ1-6, is DGGITQSPKYLFRKEGQNVTLSCEQNLNHDAMYWYRQDPGQGLRLIYYSQIVNDFQKGDIAEGYSVSREKKESFPLTVTSAQKNPTAFYLCASSIGVPNSPLHFGNGTRLTVT.

J is TRBJ1-3 and V is TRBV7-2; 7 bases agree with TRBD1. The ends lost 5 bases at V and 2 bases at J; junction bases unmatched: 3. Germline V lookup: CDR1 SGHTA, CDR2 FQGNSA. The CDR3 contains 14 residues. The CDR3 region is CASSLTGAGNTIYF. The CDR3 DNA follows: TGTGCCAGCAGCCTCACAGGGGCTGGAAACACCATATATTTT. Together with reference TRBV7-2 and TRBJ1-3, the CDR3 gives the full variable domain: GAGVSQSPSNKVTEKGKDVELRCDPISGHTALYWYRQSLGQGLEFLIYFQGNSAPDKSGLPSDRFSAERTGGSVSTLTIQRTQQEDSAVYLCASSLTGAGNTIYFGEGSWLTVV.

This clone was picked up one time. The gene calls are TRBV2 and TRBJ2-1, with 11 bases lining up with TRBD2. Germline V gene data show CDR1 as SNHLY and CDR2 as FYNNEI. The CDR3 sequence is 21 residues long. The V and J ends lost 6 bases and 0 bases, in that order; junction bases with no gene match: 19. The CDR3 reads CASSLLIGGLAALGSYNEQFF. For the CDR3, the DNA is TGTGCCAGCAGCCTACTTATCGGGGGACTAGCGGCTTTGGGCTCCTACAATGAGCAGTTCTTC.

J is TRBJ2-3 and V is TRBV10-3; D unclear. V lost 1 base to trimming and J lost 6 bases, with 8 bases between them. The CDR3 extends over 13 amino acids. The V gene's germline CDR1 is ENHRY and CDR2 SYGVKD. The DNA of the CDR3 is TGTGCCATCAGTGAGTTTTCTAGGGATACGCAGTATTTT. Translating gives CAISEFSRDTQYF.

The chain combines TRBV6-5 with TRBJ2-1; a weak D match, TRBD1 (5 bases). CDR3 length equals 13 residues. Trimming left V 7 bases short and J 8 bases short, with 15 bases between. Per germline, CDR1 MNHEY and CDR2 SVGAGI. The CDR3 here is CASNGFLGDEQFF. The CDR3 nucleotides read TGTGCCAGCAATGGCTTTTTAGGGGATGAGCAGTTCTTC.

The chain couples TRBV27 to TRBJ2-3, with TRBD2 identical over 13 bases. Germline loops: CDR1 MNHEY, CDR2 SMNVEV (reference sequence). This CDR3 comprises 19 residues. V gave up 6 bases and J gave up 0 bases; unmatched junction bases: 12. This CDR3 reads CASRSEWGLAGTSTDTQYF. In nucleotides, the CDR3 is TGTGCCAGCAGATCCGAGTGGGGACTAGCGGGAACGAGCACAGATACGCAGTATTTT.

The chain recombines TRBV19 with TRBJ2-1; TRBD2 is a possible D gene (5 bases). The germline gives CDR1 LNHDA, CDR2 SQIVND (reference sequence). V was shortened by 2 bases and J by 4 bases, with 15 bases between the two germline ends. There are 16 residues in the CDR3. CDR3 sequence: CASSINAGRGYNEQFF. The CDR3 nucleotides read TGTGCCAGTAGTATAAACGCAGGCCGAGGGTACAATGAGCAGTTCTTC.

J is TRBJ1-2 and V is TRBV27; perhaps TRBD1 as D (5 bases). Germline loops: CDR1 MNHEY, CDR2 SMNVEV (reference sequence). V lost 0 bases and J lost 7, with 12 bases in between. The CDR3 has 14 amino acids. The CDR3 loop is CASSLSGPAGGYTF. In DNA, the CDR3 is TGTGCCAGCAGTTTATCGGGGCCAGCCGGTGGCTACACCTTC.

This clone was observed a single time. The chain uses TRBV7-2 and TRBJ2-2; 8 nucleotides line up with TRBD2. The CDR3 has 15 amino acids. After removal of 1 base from V and 9 bases from J, the junction contained 7 bases not matched to a gene. Germline V gives CDR1 SGHTA, CDR2 FQGNSA. The CDR3 loop is CASSLVSGGIRELFF. CDR3 in DNA: TGTGCCAGCAGCTTAGTAAGCGGGGGTATTCGGGAGCTGTTTTTT. The full variable domain, completed using reference TRBV7-2 and TRBJ2-2, is GAGVSQSPSNKVTEKGKDVELRCDPISGHTALYWYRQSLGQGLEFLIYFQGNSAPDKSGLPSDRFSAERTGGSVSTLTIQRTQQEDSAVYLCASSLVSGGIRELFFGEGSRLTVL.

This chain links TRBV6-5 with TRBJ1-1, with D uncertain. In germline, CDR1 is MNHEY, CDR2 SVGAGI. The CDR3 contains 14 residues. V lost 6 bases, J lost 4 bases, and 15 bases lay in between. The CDR3 spells CASSRTLTSTEAFF. The CDR3 region has the DNA TGTGCCAGCAGCAGGACCCTGACCAGCACTGAAGCTTTCTTT.

The chain links TRBV19 to TRBJ1-5; D call uncertain. The CDR3 runs 12 residues. Per germline, CDR1 LNHDA and CDR2 SQIVND (reference sequence). The ends were cut back, 5 bases at V and 1 base at J, with 3 bases in the middle. The DNA for the CDR3 is TGTGCCAGTAGTCCGAGCAATCAGCCCCAGCATTTT. Its protein is CASSPSNQPQHF.

The chain links TRBV29-1 to TRBJ2-6, with unresolved D. The germline V and J ends were trimmed by 6 bases and 0 bases, with 6 bases remaining between them. CDR1 and CDR2 (germline): SQVTM, ANQGSEA. The CDR3 is made up of 13 amino acids. The DNA for the CDR3 is TGCAGCGTAAAAGGCTCTGGGGCCAACGTCCTGACTTTC. It yields the protein CSVKGSGANVLTF.

The chain couples TRBV14 to TRBJ2-6; TRBD1 matches 9 bases. CDR1 SGHDN and CDR2 FVKESK come from the germline V gene. V dropped 5 bases and J dropped 4; count of bases not matched to a gene: 9. This CDR3 spans 17 amino acids. The CDR3 reads CASSAGQGRAGANVLTF. As DNA, the CDR3 is TGTGCCAGCAGCGCGGGACAGGGACGGGCAGGGGCCAACGTCCTGACTTTC. The whole variable domain, remainder taken from reference TRBV14 and TRBJ2-6, is EAGVTQFPSHSVIEKGQTVTLRCDPISGHDNLYWYRRVMGKEIKFLLHFVKESKQDESGMPNNRFLAERTGGTYSTLKVQPAELEDSGVYFCASSAGQGRAGANVLTFGAGSRLTVL.

Points on this clone: The identical CDR3 is also encoded by other nucleotide sequences in the sample. The chain carries TRBV19 and TRBJ2-2, with TRBD1 matching 11 bases. Trimming at V came to 5 bases and at J to 6 bases, leaving 8 bases not matched to a gene. The V gene's germline CDR1 is LNHDA and CDR2 SQIVND (reference sequence). This CDR3 is 16 amino acids long. In DNA, the CDR3 is TGTGCCAGTAGTTTCAGAGGACAGGGGGCGTCCGGGGAGCTGTTTTTT. This codes for CASSFRGQGASGELFF.

This clone was observed once. The rearrangement uses TRBV25-1 and TRBJ2-5; the match to TRBD1 covers 7 bases. The germline V gene has CDR1 MGHDK and CDR2 SYGVNS. Unmatched junction bases numbered 5, after V lost 8 bases and J lost 2 bases. This CDR3 is built from 13 residues. CDR3 residues: CASSGTAQETQYF. The DNA for the CDR3 is TGTGCCAGCTCCGGGACAGCTCAAGAGACCCAGTACTTC.

The chain carries TRBV5-1 and TRBJ2-1; no definite D call. This CDR3 has 16 amino acids. V was cut by 4 bases and J by 3 bases, with 17 bases left in between. Germline values: CDR1 SGHRS, CDR2 YFSETQ. As DNA, the CDR3 is TGCGCCAGCAGCCCCGGCGGCAGAGTAGGCTACAATGAGCAGTTCTTC. The encoded protein is CASSPGGRVGYNEQFF.

This chain joins TRBV5-4 and TRBJ1-3, with TRBD1 identical over 8 bases. CDR1 and CDR2 (germline): SGHNT, YYREEE (reference sequence). V shed 0 bases, J shed 5 bases, and the junction held 7 bases outside the gene matches. CDR3 size: 16 residues. The CDR3 DNA sequence: TGTGCCAGCAGCTTGGACCGGACAGGGTCTAGAAACACCATATATTTT. Translated, it gives CASSLDRTGSRNTIYF.

The rearrangement joins TRBV28 to TRBJ1-1; D remains ambiguous. Trimming removed 3 bases at V and 0 bases at J, with 8 bases between. The germline gives CDR1 MDHEN, CDR2 SYDVKM. The CDR3 has 14 residues. CDR3 DNA sequence: TGTGCCAGCAGTTTGGGCAGTGTGAACACTGAAGCTTTCTTT. Its protein is CASSLGSVNTEAFF. The full variable domain, rest sourced from reference TRBV28 and TRBJ1-1, is DVKVTQSSRYLVKRTGEKVFLECVQDMDHENMFWYRQDPGLGLRLIYFSYDVKMKEKGDIPEGYSVSREKKERFSLILESASTNQTSMYLCASSLGSVNTEAFFGQGTRLTVV.